These 5 T cell receptor beta chains share one sample of origin, sequenced in a study of Ad26.COV2.S vaccination and SARS-CoV-2 variants. Treatment of the sample: around 19 received Ad26.COV2.S at low or high dose, single or two shots; about five received placebo; per-sample allocation not given. The study sampled participants on day 63 after the first vaccine or placebo injection. Profiled with immunoSEQ multiplex PCR; TCRdb holds only in-frame clones, not every one. The sample includes roughly 380,000 clones, around 86% of them seen just once. Sequenced material: peripheral blood, taken in a trial of Ad26.COV2.S vaccine versus placebo. Source of these receptors: a person between 18 and 65 years old who received the Ad26.COV2.S COVID-19 vaccine or a placebo.

The rearrangement joins TRBV4-1 to TRBJ1-2; 7 positions match TRBD1. CDR3 length: 16 residues. Germline loops: CDR1 MGHRA, CDR2 YSYEKL. The V segment lost 0 bases and the J segment 2 bases; nucleotides outside the gene matches: 6. The CDR3 here is CASSQEPPGQNYGYTF. The DNA of the CDR3 is TGCGCCAGCAGCCAAGAACCGCCGGGACAGAACTATGGCTACACCTTC.

The J gene is TRBJ1-1, the V gene TRBV6-6; the match to TRBD1 covers 8 bases. Germline CDR1 reads MNHNY; CDR2 reads SVGAGI (reference sequence). Germline trimming cut 2 bases from V and 3 bases from J; bases unmatched to any gene: 8. CDR3 length: 16 residues. This CDR3 reads CASSYPQLTGDTEAFF. For the CDR3, the DNA is TGTGCCAGCAGTTACCCCCAGCTGACAGGGGACACTGAAGCTTTCTTT.

V and J are TRBV30 and TRBJ1-5; the match to TRBD1 covers 8 bases. CDR3 length equals 14 residues. V shed 2 bases, J shed 7 bases, and the junction held 7 bases outside the gene matches. Looked up from germline, CDR1 is GTSNPN and CDR2 is SVGIG (reference sequence). The CDR3: CAWSPGQGTQPQHF. The CDR3 bases are TGTGCCTGGAGTCCCGGACAGGGCACACAGCCCCAGCATTTT.

The chain couples TRBV5-5 to TRBJ1-1; perhaps TRBD1 as D (5 bases). Germline lookup yields CDR1 SGHKS and CDR2 YYEKEE (reference sequence). The CDR3 spans 13 residues. Trimming took off 0 bases at V and 4 bases at J, with 7 bases between the two ends. The CDR3 spells CASSLVGATEAFF. The CDR3 region has the DNA TGTGCCAGCAGCTTGGTAGGGGCCACTGAAGCTTTCTTT.

V gene TRBV7-8 combines with J gene TRBJ2-6; 8 bases match TRBD2. After removal of 4 bases from V and 0 bases from J, the junction contained 8 bases not matched to a gene. The CDR3 contains 18 residues. Germline V gene data show CDR1 as SGHVS and CDR2 as FQNEAQ. CDR3 in amino acids: CASSSRAGGSSGANVLTF. CDR3 in DNA: TGTGCCAGCAGCTCCCGGGCGGGGGGAAGCTCTGGGGCCAACGTCCTGACTTTC.